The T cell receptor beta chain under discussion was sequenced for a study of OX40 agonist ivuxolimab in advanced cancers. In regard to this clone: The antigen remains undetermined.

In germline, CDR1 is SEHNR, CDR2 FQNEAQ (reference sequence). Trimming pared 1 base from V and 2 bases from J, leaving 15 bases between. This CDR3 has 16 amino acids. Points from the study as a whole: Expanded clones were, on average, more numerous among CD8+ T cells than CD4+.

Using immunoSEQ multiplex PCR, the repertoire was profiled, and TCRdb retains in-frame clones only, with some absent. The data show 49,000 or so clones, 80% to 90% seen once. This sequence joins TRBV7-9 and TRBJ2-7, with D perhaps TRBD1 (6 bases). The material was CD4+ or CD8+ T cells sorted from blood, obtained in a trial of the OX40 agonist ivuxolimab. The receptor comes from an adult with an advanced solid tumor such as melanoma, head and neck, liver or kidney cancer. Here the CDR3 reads CASSLDVRGIPYEQYF. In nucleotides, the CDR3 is TGTGCCAGCAGCTTAGATGTCAGGGGAATACCCTACGAGCAGTACTTC.